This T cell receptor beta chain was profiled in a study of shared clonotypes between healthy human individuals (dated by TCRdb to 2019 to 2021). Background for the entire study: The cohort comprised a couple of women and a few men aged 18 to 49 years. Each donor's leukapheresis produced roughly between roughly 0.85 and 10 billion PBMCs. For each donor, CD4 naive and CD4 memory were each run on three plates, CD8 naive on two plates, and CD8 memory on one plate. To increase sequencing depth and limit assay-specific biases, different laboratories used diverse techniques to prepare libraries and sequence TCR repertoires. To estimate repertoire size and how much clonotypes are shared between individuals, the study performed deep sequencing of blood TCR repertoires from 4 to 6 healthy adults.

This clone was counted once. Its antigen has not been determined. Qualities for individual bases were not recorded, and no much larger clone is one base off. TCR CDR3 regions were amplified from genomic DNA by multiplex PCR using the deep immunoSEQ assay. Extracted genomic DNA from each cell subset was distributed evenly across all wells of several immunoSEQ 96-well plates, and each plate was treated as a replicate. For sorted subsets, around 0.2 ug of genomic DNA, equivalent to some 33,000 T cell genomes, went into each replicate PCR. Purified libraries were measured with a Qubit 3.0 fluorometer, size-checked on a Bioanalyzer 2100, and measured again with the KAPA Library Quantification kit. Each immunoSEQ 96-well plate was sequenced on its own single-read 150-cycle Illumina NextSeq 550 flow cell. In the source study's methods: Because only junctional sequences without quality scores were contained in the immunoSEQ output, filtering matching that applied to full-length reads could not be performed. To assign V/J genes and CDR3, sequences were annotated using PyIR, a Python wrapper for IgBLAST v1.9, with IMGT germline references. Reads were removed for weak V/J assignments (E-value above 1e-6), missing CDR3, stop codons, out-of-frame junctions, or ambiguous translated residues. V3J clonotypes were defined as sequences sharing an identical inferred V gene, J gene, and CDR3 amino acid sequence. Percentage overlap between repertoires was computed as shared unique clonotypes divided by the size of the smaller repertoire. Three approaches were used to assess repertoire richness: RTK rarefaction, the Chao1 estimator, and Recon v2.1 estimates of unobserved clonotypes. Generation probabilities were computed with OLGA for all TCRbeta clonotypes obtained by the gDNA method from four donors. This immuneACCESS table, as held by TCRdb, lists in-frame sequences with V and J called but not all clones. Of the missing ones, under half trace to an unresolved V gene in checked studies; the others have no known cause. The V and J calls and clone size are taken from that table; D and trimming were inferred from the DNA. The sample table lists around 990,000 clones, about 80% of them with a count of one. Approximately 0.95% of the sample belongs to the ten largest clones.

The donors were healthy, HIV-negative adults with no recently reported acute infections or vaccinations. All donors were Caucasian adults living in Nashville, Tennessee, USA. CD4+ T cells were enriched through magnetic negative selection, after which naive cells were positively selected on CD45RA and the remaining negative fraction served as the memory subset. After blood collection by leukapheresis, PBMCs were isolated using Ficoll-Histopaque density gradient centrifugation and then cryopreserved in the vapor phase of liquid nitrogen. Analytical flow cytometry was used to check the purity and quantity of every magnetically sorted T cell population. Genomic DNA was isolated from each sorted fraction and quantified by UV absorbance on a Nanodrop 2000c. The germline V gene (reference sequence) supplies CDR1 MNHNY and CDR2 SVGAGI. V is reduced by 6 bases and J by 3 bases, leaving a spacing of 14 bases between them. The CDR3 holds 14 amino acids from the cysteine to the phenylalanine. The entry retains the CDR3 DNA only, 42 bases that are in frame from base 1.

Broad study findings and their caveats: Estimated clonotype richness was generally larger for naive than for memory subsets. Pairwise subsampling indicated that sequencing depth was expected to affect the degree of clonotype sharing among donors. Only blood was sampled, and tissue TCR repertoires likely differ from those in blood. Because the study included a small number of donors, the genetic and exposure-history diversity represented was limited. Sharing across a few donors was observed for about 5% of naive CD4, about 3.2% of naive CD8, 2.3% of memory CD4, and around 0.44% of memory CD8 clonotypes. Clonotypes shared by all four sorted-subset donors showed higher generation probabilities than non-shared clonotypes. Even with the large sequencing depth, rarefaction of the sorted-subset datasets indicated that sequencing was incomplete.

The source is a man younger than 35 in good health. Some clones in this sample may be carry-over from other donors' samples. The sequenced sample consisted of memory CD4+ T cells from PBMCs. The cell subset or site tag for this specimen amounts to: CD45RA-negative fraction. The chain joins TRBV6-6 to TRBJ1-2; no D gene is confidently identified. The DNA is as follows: TGTGCCAGCAGCCGCCGTGCGGCCTACTATGGCTACACCTTC. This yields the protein CASSRRAAYYGYTF.